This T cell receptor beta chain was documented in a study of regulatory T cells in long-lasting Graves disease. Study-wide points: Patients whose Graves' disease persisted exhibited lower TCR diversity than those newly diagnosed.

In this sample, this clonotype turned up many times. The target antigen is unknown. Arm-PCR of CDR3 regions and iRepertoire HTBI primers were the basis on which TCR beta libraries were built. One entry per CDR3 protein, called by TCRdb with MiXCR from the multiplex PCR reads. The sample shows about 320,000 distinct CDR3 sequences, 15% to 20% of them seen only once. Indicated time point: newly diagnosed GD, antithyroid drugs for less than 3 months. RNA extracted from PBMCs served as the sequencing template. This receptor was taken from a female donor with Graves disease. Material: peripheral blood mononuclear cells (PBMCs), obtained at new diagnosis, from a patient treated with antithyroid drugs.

For the CDR3, the DNA is TGTGCCAGCAGAAAAGCCCGACTAGCGGGAGGACCTGAGCAGTTCTTC. Translation gives CASRKARLAGGPEQFF. This sequence joins TRBV2 and TRBJ2-1; 13 bases map to TRBD2. The J segment lost 9 bases and the V segment lost 6 bases, leaving 11 bases of the junction unmatched. The CDR3 is 16 amino acids. CDR1 and CDR2 (germline): SNHLY, FYNNEI.